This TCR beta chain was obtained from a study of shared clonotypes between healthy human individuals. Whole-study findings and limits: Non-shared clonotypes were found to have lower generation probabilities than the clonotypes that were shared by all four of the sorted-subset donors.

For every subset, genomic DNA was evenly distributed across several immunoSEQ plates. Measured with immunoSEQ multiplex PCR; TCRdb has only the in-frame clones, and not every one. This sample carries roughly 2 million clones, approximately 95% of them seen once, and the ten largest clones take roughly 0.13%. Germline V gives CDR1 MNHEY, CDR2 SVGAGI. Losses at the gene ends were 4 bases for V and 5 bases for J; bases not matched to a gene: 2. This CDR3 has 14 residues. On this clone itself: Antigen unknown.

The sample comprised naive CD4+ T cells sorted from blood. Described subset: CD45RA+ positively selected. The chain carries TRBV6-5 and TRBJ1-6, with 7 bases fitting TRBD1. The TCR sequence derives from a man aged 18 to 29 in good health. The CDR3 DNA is TGTGCCAGCAGTTGGGGGACAGATAATTCACCCCTCCACTTT. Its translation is CASSWGTDNSPLHF.